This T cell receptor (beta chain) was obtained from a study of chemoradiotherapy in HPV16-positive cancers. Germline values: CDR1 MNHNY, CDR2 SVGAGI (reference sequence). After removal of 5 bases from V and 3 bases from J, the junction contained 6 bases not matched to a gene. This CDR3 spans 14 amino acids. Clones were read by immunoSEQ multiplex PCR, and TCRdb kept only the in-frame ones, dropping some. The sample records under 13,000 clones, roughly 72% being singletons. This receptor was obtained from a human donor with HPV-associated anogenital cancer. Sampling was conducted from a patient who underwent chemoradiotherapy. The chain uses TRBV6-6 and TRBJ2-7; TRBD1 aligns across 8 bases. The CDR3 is CASSRRTGIYEQYF. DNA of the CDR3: TGTGCCAGCAGTCGCCGGACAGGGATCTACGAGCAGTACTTC.